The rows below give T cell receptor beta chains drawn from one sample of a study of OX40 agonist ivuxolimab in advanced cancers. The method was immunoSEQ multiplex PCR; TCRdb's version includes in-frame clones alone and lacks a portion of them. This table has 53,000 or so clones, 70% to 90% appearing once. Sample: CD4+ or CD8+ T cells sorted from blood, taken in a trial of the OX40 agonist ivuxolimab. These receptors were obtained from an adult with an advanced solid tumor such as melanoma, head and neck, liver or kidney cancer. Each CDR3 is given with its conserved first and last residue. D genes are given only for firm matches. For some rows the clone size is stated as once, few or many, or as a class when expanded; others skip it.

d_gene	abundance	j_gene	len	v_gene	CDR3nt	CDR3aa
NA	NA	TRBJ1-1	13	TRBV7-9	TGTGCCAGCAGCTTGGAAGAGGACACTGAAGCTTTCTTT	CASSLEEDTEAFF
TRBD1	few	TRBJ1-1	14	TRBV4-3	TGCGCCAGCAGCCTAGGGACAGTGGGCACTGAAGCTTTCTTT	CASSLGTVGTEAFF
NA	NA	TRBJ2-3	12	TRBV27	TGTGCCAGCGGTGATAGCACAGATACGCAGTATTTT	CASGDSTDTQYF
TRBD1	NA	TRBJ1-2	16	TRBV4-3	TGCGCCAGCAGCCCCGACTTCCAGGGGGGGGGATATGGCTACACCTTC	CASSPDFQGGGYGYTF
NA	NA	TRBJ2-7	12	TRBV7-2	TGTGCCAGCAGCCGGAGCGGCTACGAGCAGTACTTC	CASSRSGYEQYF
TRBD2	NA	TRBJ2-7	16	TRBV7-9	TGTGCCAGCAGCTTTGTACTAGCGGGAGGAAAAAGCGAGCAGTACTTC	CASSFVLAGGKSEQYF
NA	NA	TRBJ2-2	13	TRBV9	TGTGCCAGCAGTTTCTGGAGGGGAGGGGAGCTGTTTTTT	CASSFWRGGELFF
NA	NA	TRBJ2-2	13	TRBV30	TGTGCCTGGGGGGAGAAGGGGTACGGGGAGCTGTTTTTT	CAWGEKGYGELFF
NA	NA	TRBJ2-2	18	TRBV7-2	TGTGCCAGCAGCTTAAGGCTGGTTGTCGGGGTAGCTGACGGGGAGCTGTTTTTT	CASSLRLVVGVADGELFF
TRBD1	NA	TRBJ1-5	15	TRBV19	TGTGCCAGTAGGATAGACAGGGCGAGCAATCAGCCCCAGCATTTT	CASRIDRASNQPQHF
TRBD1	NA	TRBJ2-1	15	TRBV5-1	TGCGCCAGCACAACAACCGGGACAGTGTCTTATGAGCAGTTCTTC	CASTTTGTVSYEQFF
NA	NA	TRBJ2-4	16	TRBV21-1	TGTGCCAGCAGCCCCGGACAGGGAGAAATGAAAAACATTCAGTACTTC	CASSPGQGEMKNIQYF
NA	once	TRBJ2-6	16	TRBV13	TGTGCCAGCAGCTTAGTTGGGGTCTCTGGGGCCAACGTCCTGACTTTC	CASSLVGVSGANVLTF
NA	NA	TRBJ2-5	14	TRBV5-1	TGCGCCAGCAGCTTTGGGGTAATGGGGGAGACCCAGTACTTC	CASSFGVMGETQYF
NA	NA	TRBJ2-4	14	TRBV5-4	TGTGCCAGCAGCCGTGACAGCGCCAAAAACATTCAGTACTTC	CASSRDSAKNIQYF
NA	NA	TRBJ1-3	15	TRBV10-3	TGTGCCATCAGTGAGGGCGTGAGCTCTGGAAACACCATATATTTT	CAISEGVSSGNTIYF
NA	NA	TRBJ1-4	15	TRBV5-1	TGCGCCAGCAGCTTTGGCTCCTCGGCGAATGAAAAACTGTTTTTT	CASSFGSSANEKLFF
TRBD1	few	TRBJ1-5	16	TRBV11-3	TGTGCCAGCAGCTTGAGATCACGACAGGGGGATCAGCCCCAGCATTTT	CASSLRSRQGDQPQHF
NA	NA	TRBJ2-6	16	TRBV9	TGTGCCAGCAGCGTGACAGGCTACTCTGGGGCCAACGTCCTGACTTTC	CASSVTGYSGANVLTF
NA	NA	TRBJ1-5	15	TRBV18	TGTGCCAGCTCACCTTTTGAGTCAGTCGATCAGCCCCAGCATTTT	CASSPFESVDQPQHF
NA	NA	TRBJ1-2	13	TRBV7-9	TGTGCCAGCAGCCCCAGGGCGGACTATGGCTACACCTTC	CASSPRADYGYTF
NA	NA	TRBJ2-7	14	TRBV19	TGTGCCAGTAGCGACCCCGGGAAGGGTGGCGAGCAGTACTTC	CASSDPGKGGEQYF
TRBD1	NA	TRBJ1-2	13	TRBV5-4	TGTGCCAGCAGCTTGAACAGGGGGCTTGGCTACACCTTC	CASSLNRGLGYTF
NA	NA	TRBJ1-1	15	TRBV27	TGTGCCACCCGACCCCCGGCGGGGATGAACACTGAAGCTTTCTTT	CATRPPAGMNTEAFF
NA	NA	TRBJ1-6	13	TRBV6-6	TGTGCCAGCACCCAGTCCCTTTCCTCACCCCTCCACTTT	CASTQSLSSPLHF
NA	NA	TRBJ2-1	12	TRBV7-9	TGTGCCAGCATGATTAAGGGCAATGAGCAGTTCTTC	CASMIKGNEQFF
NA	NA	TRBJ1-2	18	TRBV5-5	TGTGCCAGCAGCTTGTCTCCAGGGCACCCCCTTAAATTCTATGGCTACACCTTC	CASSLSPGHPLKFYGYTF
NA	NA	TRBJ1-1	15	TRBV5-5	TGTGCCAGCAGCTTGATACTGGGAGTGAACACTGAAGCTTTCTTT	CASSLILGVNTEAFF
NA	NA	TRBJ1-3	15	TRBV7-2	TGTGCCAGCAGCCCCCTTGGCGGCTCTGGAAACACCATATATTTT	CASSPLGGSGNTIYF
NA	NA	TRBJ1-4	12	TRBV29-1	TGCAGCGTGTCGGGGTATAATGAAAAACTGTTTTTT	CSVSGYNEKLFF
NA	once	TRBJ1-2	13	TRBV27	TGTGCCAGCAGTTCGGAGCCTCGACGTGGCTACACCTTC	CASSSEPRRGYTF
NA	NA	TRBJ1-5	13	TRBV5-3	TGTGCCAGAAGCTTGATAGGTAATCAGCCCCAGCATTTT	CARSLIGNQPQHF
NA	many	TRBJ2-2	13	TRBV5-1	TGCGCCAGCAGCCCTGAGGGGACCGGGGAGCTGTTTTTT	CASSPEGTGELFF
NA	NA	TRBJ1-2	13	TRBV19	TGTGCCAGTACCCCCGAACAAAACTATGGCTACACCTTC	CASTPEQNYGYTF
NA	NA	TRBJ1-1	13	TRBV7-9	TGTGCCAGCAGCTTAGTCTCCCTCTCTGAAGCTTTCTTT	CASSLVSLSEAFF
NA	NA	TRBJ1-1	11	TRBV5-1	TGCGCCAGCGGAGGGGACGCTGAAGCTTTCTTT	CASGGDAEAFF
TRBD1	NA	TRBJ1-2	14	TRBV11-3	TGTGCCAGCAGCTCACAAGACAGGGAGGGTGGCTACACCTTC	CASSSQDREGGYTF
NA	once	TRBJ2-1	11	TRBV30	TGTGCCTGGAGTGTACTTGGGGAGCAGTTCTTC	CAWSVLGEQFF
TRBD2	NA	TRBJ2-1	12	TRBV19	TGTGCCAGTAGTACTAGCGGCAATGAGCAGTTCTTC	CASSTSGNEQFF
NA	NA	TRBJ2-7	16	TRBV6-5	TGTGCCAGCAGTTACGCTGGGACGAAGGGCTCCTACGAGCAGTACTTC	CASSYAGTKGSYEQYF
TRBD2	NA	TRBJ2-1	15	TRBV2	TGTGCCAGCAGTGTCGGGACTAGCAGAGGCAATGAGCAGTTCTTC	CASSVGTSRGNEQFF
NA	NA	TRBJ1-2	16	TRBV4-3	TGCGCCAGCAGCCAAGATGGGGCAGTTCATAACTATGGCTACACCTTC	CASSQDGAVHNYGYTF
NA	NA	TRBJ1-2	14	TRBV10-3	TGTGCCATCAGTTTAGGGAGGGACACGGGTGGCTACACCTTC	CAISLGRDTGGYTF
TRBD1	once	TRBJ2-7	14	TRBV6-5	TGTGCCAGCAGTGGATGGGACAGACCCTACGAGCAGTACTTC	CASSGWDRPYEQYF
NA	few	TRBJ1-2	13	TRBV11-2	TGTGCCAGCAGCTTAGGCTCTCAAGTTGGCTACACCTTC	CASSLGSQVGYTF
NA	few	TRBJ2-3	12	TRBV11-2	TGTGCCAGCAGCGTAAATGGGAAGGGTGGGAATTTT	CASSVNGKGGNF
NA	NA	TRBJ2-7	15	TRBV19	TGTGCCAGTACCCGGGGCGGAGGGGGCCCCTACGAGCAGTACTTC	CASTRGGGGPYEQYF
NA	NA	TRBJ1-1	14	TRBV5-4	TGTGCCAGCAGCTTGGGAACCAGTGGGACTGAAGCTTTCTTT	CASSLGTSGTEAFF
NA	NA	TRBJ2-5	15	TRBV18	TGTGCCAGCTCACCACCCGGACCCTTGAAGGAGACCCAGTACTTC	CASSPPGPLKETQYF
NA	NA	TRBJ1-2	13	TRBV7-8	TGTGCCAGCACCCGTGACGACTCGCATGGCTACACCTTC	CASTRDDSHGYTF
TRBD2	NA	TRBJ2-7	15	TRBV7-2	TGTGCCAGCAGCTCCCCGACTAGCGTCATCTACGAGCAGTACTTC	CASSSPTSVIYEQYF
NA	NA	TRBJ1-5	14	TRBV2	TGTGCCAGCAGTGCGGCTGGTAGCAATCAGCCCCAGCATTTT	CASSAAGSNQPQHF
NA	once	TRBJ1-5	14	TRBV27	TGTGCCAGCAGTTTAACGGTCGGCAATCAGCCCCAGCATTTT	CASSLTVGNQPQHF
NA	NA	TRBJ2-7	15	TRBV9	TGTGCCAGCAGCGTAGACGGACAGCGATCCTACGAGCAGTACTTC	CASSVDGQRSYEQYF
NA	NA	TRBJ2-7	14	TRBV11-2	TGTGCCAGCAGCTTAGTAGCACAGATCGGCGAGCAGTACTTC	CASSLVAQIGEQYF
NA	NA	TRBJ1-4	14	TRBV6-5	TGTGCCAGCAGTTACTCGAGCCCGGACGAAAAACTGTTTTTT	CASSYSSPDEKLFF
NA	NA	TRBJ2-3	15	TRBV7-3	TGTGCCAGCAGCTTATGGGCTAGCGTCACAGATACGCAGTATTTT	CASSLWASVTDTQYF
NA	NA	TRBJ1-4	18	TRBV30	TGTGCCTGGAGTGTAGGTTACGTCAGGGGAAGGATAGCTGAAAAACTGTTTTTT	CAWSVGYVRGRIAEKLFF